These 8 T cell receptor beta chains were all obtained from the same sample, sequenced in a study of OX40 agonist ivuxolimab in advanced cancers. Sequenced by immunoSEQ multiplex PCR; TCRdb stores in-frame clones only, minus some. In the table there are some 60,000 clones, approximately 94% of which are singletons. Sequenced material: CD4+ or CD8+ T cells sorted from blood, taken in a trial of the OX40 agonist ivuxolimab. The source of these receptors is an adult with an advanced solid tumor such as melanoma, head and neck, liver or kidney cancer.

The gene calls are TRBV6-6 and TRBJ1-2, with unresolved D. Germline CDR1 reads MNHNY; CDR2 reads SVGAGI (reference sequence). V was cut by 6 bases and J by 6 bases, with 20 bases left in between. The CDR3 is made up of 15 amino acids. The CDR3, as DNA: TGTGCCAGCAGCTCAACCCGTCGAGCTATAGATGGCTACACCTTC. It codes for CASSSTRRAIDGYTF.

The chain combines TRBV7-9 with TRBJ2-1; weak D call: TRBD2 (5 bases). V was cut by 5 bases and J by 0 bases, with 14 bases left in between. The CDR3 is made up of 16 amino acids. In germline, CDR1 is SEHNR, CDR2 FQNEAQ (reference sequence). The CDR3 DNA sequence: TGTGCCAGCAGCATCGGAGCGGTTAGCTCCTACAATGAGCAGTTCTTC. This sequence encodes CASSIGAVSSYNEQFF.

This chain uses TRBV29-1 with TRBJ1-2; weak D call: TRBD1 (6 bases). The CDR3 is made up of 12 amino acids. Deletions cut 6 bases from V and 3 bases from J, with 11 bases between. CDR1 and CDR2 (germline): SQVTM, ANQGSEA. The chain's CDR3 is CSVVRTDYGYTF. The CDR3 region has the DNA TGCAGCGTGGTCAGGACAGACTATGGCTACACCTTC.

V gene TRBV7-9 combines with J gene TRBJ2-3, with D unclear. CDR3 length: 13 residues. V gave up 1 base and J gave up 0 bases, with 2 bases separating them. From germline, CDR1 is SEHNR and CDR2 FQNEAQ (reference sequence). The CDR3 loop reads CASSLGSTDTQYF. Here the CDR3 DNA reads TGTGCCAGCAGCTTAGGAAGCACAGATACGCAGTATTTT.

The CDR3, as DNA: TGTGCCAGCAGCCTTAGCGGGAGCGGGGAGCTGTTTTTT. Its protein is CASSLSGSGELFF. The rearrangement uses TRBV7-9 and TRBJ2-2; TRBD2 agrees at 9 bases. Germline lookup yields CDR1 SEHNR and CDR2 FQNEAQ (reference sequence). The CDR3 contains 13 residues. After removal of 5 bases from V and 7 bases from J, the junction contained 2 bases not matched to a gene.

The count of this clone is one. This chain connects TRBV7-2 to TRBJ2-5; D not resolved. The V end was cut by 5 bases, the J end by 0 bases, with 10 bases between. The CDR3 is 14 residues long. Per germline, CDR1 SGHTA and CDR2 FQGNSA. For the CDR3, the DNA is TGTGCCAGCAGCCTGACCACGTACCAAGAGACCCAGTACTTC. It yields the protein CASSLTTYQETQYF. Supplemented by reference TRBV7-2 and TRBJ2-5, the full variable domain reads GAGVSQSPSNKVTEKGKDVELRCDPISGHTALYWYRQSLGQGLEFLIYFQGNSAPDKSGLPSDRFSAERTGGSVSTLTIQRTQQEDSAVYLCASSLTTYQETQYFGPGTRLLVL.

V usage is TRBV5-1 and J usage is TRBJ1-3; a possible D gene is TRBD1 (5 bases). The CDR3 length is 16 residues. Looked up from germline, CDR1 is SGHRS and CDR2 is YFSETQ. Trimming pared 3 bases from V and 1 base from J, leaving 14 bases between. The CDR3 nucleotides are TGCGCCAGCAGCTCTCGAGGGGCGGGTTCTGGAAACACCATATATTTT. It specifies CASSSRGAGSGNTIYF.

The CDR3 sequence is CASSLSGRERNTIYF. The CDR3 DNA is TGTGCCAGCAGCTTGTCCGGGAGGGAAAGAAACACCATATATTTT. The rearrangement uses TRBV28 and TRBJ1-3; D remains ambiguous. The V end was cut by 6 bases, the J end by 5 bases, with 17 bases between. Germline V lookup: CDR1 MDHEN, CDR2 SYDVKM. The CDR3 runs to 15 residues.